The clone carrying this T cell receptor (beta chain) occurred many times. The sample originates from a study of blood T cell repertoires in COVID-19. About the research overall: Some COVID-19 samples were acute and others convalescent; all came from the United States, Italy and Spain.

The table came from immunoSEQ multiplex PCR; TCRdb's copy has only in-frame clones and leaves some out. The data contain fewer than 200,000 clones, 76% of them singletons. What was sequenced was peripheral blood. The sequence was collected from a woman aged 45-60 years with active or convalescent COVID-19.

The CDR3 reads CAWSVSRGNIQYF. The CDR3 nucleotides are TGTGCCTGGAGTGTCAGCCGGGGAAACATTCAGTACTTC. The chain recombines TRBV30 with TRBJ2-4, with D maybe TRBD2 (5 bases). Germline assignment: CDR1 GTSNPN and CDR2 SVGIG (reference sequence). This CDR3 contains 13 residues. The V and J ends lost 0 bases and 6 bases respectively, with 9 bases between them.